These 3 T cell receptor beta chains came from one sample sequenced in a study of T-cell memory formation after mild COVID-19. Each CDR3 protein is one row after TCRdb ran MiXCR on the 5' RACE reads. There are some 150,000 distinct CDR3 sequences in the sample; about 14% occur only once, and 25% to 30% lies in the top ten. Sequenced: PBMCs or a T cell subset sorted from them (not recorded which). These receptors originate from an adult woman who had mild COVID-19 (a few samples of this study predate the infection). Cell type and time point are not known.

This clonotype was detected only a few times. This chain joins TRBV2 and TRBJ2-7, with D unclear. The CDR3 runs 12 residues. The ends were cut back, 5 bases at V and 4 bases at J, with 9 bases in the middle. In germline, CDR1 is SNHLY, CDR2 FYNNEI. CDR3 amino acids: CASSTHLYEQYF. In DNA form, the CDR3 reads TGTGCCAGCAGTACCCACCTTTACGAGCAGTACTTC.

This clonotype was seen a few times. The chain joins TRBV3-1 to TRBJ1-1, with unresolved D. Trimming cost V 3 bases and J 5 bases, with 16 bases left between them. This CDR3 spans 15 amino acids. Germline CDR1 LGHDT, CDR2 YNNKEL (reference sequence). CDR3 DNA sequence: TGTGCCAGCAGCCATCCGACCAGAGAATATACTGAAGCTTTCTTT. Translation: CASSHPTREYTEAFF.

This clonotype was found many times. The V call is TRBV29-1, the J call TRBJ2-7; 7 bases align to TRBD1. Germline CDR1 and CDR2: SQVTM and ANQGSEA. The CDR3 loop spans 14 amino acids. With 5 bases clipped from V and 1 base from J, the junction kept 8 bases outside the gene matches. The CDR3 DNA is TGCAGCGTTCTCCGGGACAGAGTATCCTACGAGCAGTACTTC. As protein: CSVLRDRVSYEQYF.